This T cell receptor (beta chain) appears in the sequencing data of a study of shared clonotypes between healthy human individuals. Splitting of CD4+ cells produced CD45RA+ naive and CD45RA-negative memory subsets. 150 to 250 ng DNA, about 28,000 T cell genomes, went into each sorted-subset replicate PCR. Sequencing used immunoSEQ multiplex PCR; TCRdb keeps in-frame clones, though not all of them. The sample has 2 million to 2.5 million clones, roughly 95% seen once; the top ten hold around 0.13%. The CDR3 is made up of 15 amino acids. V lost 7 bases and J lost 4, with 19 bases in between. Germline V CDR1 and CDR2: MNHEY, SVGAGI. This clone was detected once.

Sequencing was carried out using naive CD4+ T cells sorted from blood. The subset is: CD45RA+ positively selected. The TCR comes from a man aged 18 to 29 in good health. The rearrangement uses TRBV6-5 and TRBJ1-2; a possible D gene is TRBD1 (5 bases). CDR3 sequence: CASTQGRGWAYGYTF. The CDR3 DNA follows: TGTGCCAGCACCCAGGGAAGAGGGTGGGCCTATGGCTACACCTTC.